A selection of T cell receptor beta chains follows, all from one sample in a study of blood T cell repertoires in COVID-19. The assay was immunoSEQ multiplex PCR, and TCRdb's table has in-frame clones only and misses some. The data contain approximately 230,000 clones, roughly 90% of them singletons. Sequencing was carried out using peripheral blood. These receptors were taken from a woman in her 40s who had recovered from COVID-19. CDR3s include the opening cysteine and the closing phenylalanine or tryptophan. A D gene is named only where the DNA matches it firmly. The size entry is marked missing in some rows and otherwise reads once, few, many or a size class.

D gene	J gene	clone size	V gene	CDR3 protein	CDR3 DNA
NA	TRBJ2-3	NA	TRBV24-1	CATSDYSSTDTQYF	TGTGCCACCAGTGATTATTCTAGTACAGATACGCAGTATTTT
NA	TRBJ2-1	NA	TRBV28	CASSSPGNEQFF	TGTGCCAGCAGTTCTCCAGGGAATGAGCAGTTCTTC
TRBD2	TRBJ2-1	NA	TRBV9	CARATGGTSGRNEQFF	TGTGCCCGCGCTACGGGGGGGACTAGCGGGAGAAATGAGCAGTTCTTC
NA	TRBJ1-4	NA	TRBV19	CASRDSEKLFF	TGTGCCAGTAGGGACAGTGAAAAACTGTTTTTT
TRBD2	TRBJ2-7	NA	TRBV3-1/TRBV3-2	CASGAGTTRHEQYF	TGTGCCAGCGGGGCAGGGACTACCCGCCACGAGCAGTACTTC
TRBD2	TRBJ2-4	NA	TRBV6-2/TRBV6-3	CASSSHGRGGLAKNIQYF	TGTGCCAGCAGTTCCCACGGACGGGGGGGCTTGGCCAAAAACATTCAGTACTTC
TRBD1	TRBJ2-7	NA	TRBV18	CASSPQAGGPYEQYF	TGTGCCAGCTCACCACAGGCAGGGGGCCCCTACGAGCAGTACTTC
NA	TRBJ2-7	NA	TRBV12-3/TRBV12-4	CASRYGGAYEQYF	TGTGCCAGCAGGTATGGAGGCGCCTACGAGCAGTACTTC
TRBD1	TRBJ2-2	NA	TRBV2	CAGLTGKESWTGELFF	TGTGCCGGTCTGACAGGGAAGGAGAGTTGGACCGGGGAGCTGTTTTTT
NA	TRBJ2-5	NA	TRBV5-6	CASSFRGSGETQYF	TGTGCCAGCAGCTTTCGGGGGTCCGGGGAGACCCAGTACTTC
NA	TRBJ1-1	NA	TRBV5-1	CASSLEARTEAFF	TGCGCCAGCAGCCTAGAAGCGAGGACTGAAGCTTTCTTT
NA	TRBJ1-3	NA	TRBV4-2	CASSQATGIVSGNTIYF	TGTGCCAGCAGCCAAGCAACGGGAATCGTCTCTGGAAACACCATATATTTT
TRBD1	TRBJ2-1	NA	TRBV24-1	CATSDWAGGASNEQFF	TGTGCCACCAGTGATTGGGCAGGGGGCGCTTCCAATGAGCAGTTCTTC
TRBD1	TRBJ1-2	NA	TRBV27	CASSLSGQGKVYGYTF	TGTGCCAGCAGTTTATCTGGACAGGGGAAGGTCTATGGCTACACCTTC
NA	TRBJ1-2	NA	TRBV7-6	CASSLDPEGRYGYTF	TGTGCCAGCAGCTTAGATCCGGAGGGACGCTATGGCTACACCTTC
NA	TRBJ2-3	NA	TRBV25-1	CASTAQRSARTDTQYF	TGTGCCAGCACTGCCCAGCGCTCCGCCCGGACAGATACGCAGTATTTT
TRBD1	TRBJ2-7	NA	TRBV5-1	CASSSGQEQYF	TGCGCCAGCAGCTCGGGACAGGAGCAGTACTTC
TRBD1	TRBJ2-7	once	TRBV3-1/TRBV3-2	CASSHARTGQGAYEQYF	TGTGCCAGCAGCCATGCTCGTACTGGACAGGGGGCGTACGAGCAGTACTTC
TRBD1	TRBJ2-7	NA	TRBV6-5	CASKSDRGLSYEQYF	TGTGCCAGCAAGTCGGACAGGGGTCTCTCCTACGAGCAGTACTTC
TRBD2	TRBJ2-7	NA	TRBV18	CASSQTSGSSYEQYF	TGTGCCAGCTCACAAACTAGCGGGAGCTCCTACGAGCAGTACTTC
NA	TRBJ1-2	NA	TRBV7-2	CASSSMTVDYGYTF	TGTGCCAGCAGCTCAATGACAGTCGACTATGGCTACACCTTC
TRBD1	TRBJ2-7	NA	TRBV9	CASSAPGTGLEQYF	TGTGCCAGCAGCGCACCCGGGACAGGGCTCGAGCAGTACTTC
TRBD2	TRBJ2-7	NA	TRBV6-5	CASVGLAVYEQYF	TGTGCCAGCGTCGGACTAGCAGTTTACGAGCAGTACTTC
TRBD1	TRBJ1-5	NA	TRBV12-5	CASGLVRSGTGGNQPQHF	TGTGCTAGTGGTTTGGTCCGCTCCGGGACAGGGGGCAATCAGCCCCAGCATTTT
NA	TRBJ2-1	NA	TRBV6-2/TRBV6-3	CASSSIRDKQFF	TGTGCCAGCAGTTCCATCCGGGACAAGCAGTTCTTC
TRBD1	TRBJ1-5	NA	TRBV9	CASSAGQGAGQPQHF	TGTGCCAGCAGCGCCGGACAGGGGGCAGGTCAGCCCCAGCATTTT